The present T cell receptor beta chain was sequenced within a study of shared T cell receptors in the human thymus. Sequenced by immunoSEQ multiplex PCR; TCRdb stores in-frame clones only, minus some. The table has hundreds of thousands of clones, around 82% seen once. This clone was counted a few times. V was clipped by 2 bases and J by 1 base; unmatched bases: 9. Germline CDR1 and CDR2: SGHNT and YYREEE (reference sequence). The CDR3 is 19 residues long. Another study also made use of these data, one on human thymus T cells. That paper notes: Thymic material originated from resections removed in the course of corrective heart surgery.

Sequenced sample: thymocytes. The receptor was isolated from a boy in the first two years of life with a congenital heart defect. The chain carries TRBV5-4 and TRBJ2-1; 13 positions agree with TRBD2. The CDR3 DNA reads TGTGCCAGCAGCTTATGGACTAGCGGGAGTATAAGTTCCTACAATGAGCAGTTCTTC. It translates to CASSLWTSGSISSYNEQFF.